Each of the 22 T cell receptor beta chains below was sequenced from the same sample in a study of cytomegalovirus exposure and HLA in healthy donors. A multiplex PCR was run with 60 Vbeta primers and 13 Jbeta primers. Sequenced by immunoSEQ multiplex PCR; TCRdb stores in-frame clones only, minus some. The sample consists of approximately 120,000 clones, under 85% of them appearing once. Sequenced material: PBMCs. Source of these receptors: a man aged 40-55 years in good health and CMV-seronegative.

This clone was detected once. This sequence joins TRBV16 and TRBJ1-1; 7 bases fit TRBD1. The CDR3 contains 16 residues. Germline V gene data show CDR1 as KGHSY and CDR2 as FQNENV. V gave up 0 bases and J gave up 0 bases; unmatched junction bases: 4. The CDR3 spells CASSQSTGKLNTEAFF. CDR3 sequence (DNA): TGTGCCAGCAGCCAATCGACAGGGAAGTTGAACACTGAAGCTTTCTTT. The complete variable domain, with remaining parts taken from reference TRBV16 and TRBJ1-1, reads GEEVAQTPKHLVRGEGQKAKLYCAPIKGHSYVFWYQQVLKNEFKFLISFQNENVFDETGMPKERFSAKCLPNSPCSLEIQATKLEDSAVYFCASSQSTGKLNTEAFFGQGTRLTVV.

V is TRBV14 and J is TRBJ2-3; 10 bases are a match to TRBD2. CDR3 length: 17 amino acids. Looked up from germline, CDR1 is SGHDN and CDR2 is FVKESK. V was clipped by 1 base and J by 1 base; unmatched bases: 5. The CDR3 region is CASSQGFGTSGTDTQYF. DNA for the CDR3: TGTGCCAGCAGCCAAGGGTTCGGGACTAGCGGCACAGATACGCAGTATTTT.

CDR3 amino acids: CASSVAGAETQYF. DNA for the CDR3: TGTGCCAGCAGCGTAGCTGGGGCAGAGACCCAGTACTTC. The chain recombines TRBV9 with TRBJ2-5; possibly TRBD1 for D (5 bases). V shed 0 bases and J shed 4 bases, with 7 bases lying between them. Per germline, CDR1 SGDLS and CDR2 YYNGEE. The CDR3 is 13 residues long.

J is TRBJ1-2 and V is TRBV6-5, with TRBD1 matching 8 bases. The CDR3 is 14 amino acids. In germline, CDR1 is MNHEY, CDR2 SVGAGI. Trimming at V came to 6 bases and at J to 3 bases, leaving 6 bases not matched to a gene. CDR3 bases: TGTGCCAGCAGCTCAGGGGGCGCCGACTATGGCTACACCTTC. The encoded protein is CASSSGGADYGYTF.

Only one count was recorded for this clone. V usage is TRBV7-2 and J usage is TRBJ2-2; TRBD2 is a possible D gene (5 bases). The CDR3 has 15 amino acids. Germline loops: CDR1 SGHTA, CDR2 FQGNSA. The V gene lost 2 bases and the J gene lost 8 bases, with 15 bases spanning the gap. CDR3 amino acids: CASSLKRPLGGELFF. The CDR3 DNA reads TGTGCCAGCAGCTTAAAGCGGCCGCTTGGAGGGGAGCTGTTTTTT.

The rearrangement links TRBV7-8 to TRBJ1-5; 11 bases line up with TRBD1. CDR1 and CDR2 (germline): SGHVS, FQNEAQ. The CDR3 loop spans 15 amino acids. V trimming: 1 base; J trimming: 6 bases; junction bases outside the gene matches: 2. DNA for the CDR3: TGTGCCAGCAGCTTAGATGGGACAGGGGGTCAGCCCCAGCATTTT. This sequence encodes CASSLDGTGGQPQHF.

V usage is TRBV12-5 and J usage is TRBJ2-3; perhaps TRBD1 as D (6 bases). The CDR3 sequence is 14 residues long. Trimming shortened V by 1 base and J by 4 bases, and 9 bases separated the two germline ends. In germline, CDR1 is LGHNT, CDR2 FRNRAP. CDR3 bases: TGTGCTAGTGGTTTGGACAGGGCGGCAGATACGCAGTATTTT. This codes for CASGLDRAADTQYF.

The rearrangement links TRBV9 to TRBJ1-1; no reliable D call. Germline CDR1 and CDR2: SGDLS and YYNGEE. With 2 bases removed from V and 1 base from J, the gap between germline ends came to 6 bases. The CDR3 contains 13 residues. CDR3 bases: TGTGCCAGCAGCGTCGCACAGAACACTGAAGCTTTCTTT. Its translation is CASSVAQNTEAFF.

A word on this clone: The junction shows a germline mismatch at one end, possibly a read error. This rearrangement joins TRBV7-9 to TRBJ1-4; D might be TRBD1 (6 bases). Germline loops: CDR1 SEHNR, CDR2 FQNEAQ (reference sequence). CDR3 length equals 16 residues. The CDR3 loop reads CSSSLGGTILVEKLFF. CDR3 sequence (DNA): TGTTCCAGCAGCTTAGGGGGGACAATTTTGGTCGAAAAACTGTTTTTT.

The CDR3 sequence: CASSPGQGAGNQPQHF. CDR3 in DNA: TGTGCCAGCAGCCCTGGACAGGGGGCTGGCAATCAGCCCCAGCATTTT. V is TRBV4-2 and J is TRBJ1-5, with 11 bases lining up with TRBD1. CDR1 is LGHNA and CDR2 is YNFKEQ in the germline V gene. Trimming removed 4 bases from V and 2 bases from J; junction bases left unmatched: 4. This CDR3 contains 16 residues.

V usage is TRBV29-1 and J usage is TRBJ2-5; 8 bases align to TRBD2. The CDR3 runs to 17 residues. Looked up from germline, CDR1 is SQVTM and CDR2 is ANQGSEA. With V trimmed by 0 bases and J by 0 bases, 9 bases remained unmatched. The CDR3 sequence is CSVEDPGGGSYQETQYF. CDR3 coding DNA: TGCAGCGTTGAAGATCCGGGGGGGGGATCGTACCAAGAGACCCAGTACTTC.

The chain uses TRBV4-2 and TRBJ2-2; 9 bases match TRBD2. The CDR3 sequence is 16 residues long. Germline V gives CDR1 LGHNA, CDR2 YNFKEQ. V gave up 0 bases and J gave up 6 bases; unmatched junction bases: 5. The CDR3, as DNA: TGTGCCAGCAGCCAAGATTTGCTAGCGGGGTCCGGGGAGCTGTTTTTT. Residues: CASSQDLLAGSGELFF.

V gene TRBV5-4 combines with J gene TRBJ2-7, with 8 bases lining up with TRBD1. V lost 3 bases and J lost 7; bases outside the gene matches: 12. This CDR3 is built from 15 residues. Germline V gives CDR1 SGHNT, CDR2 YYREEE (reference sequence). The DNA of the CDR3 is TGTGCCAGCAGCTCCCTAGGGACAGGAAGGGAGGAGCAGTACTTC. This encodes CASSSLGTGREEQYF.

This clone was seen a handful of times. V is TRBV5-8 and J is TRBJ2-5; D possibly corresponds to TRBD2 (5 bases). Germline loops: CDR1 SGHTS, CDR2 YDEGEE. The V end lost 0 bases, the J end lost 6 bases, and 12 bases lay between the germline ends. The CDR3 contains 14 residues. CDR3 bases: TGTGCCAGCAGCTTGGAGAGGGTGCAAAAGACCCAGTACTTC. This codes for CASSLERVQKTQYF.

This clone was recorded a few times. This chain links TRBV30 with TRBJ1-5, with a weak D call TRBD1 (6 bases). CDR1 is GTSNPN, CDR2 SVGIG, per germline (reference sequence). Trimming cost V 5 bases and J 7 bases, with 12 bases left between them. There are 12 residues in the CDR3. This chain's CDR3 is CAWDRPGQPQHF. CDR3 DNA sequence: TGTGCCTGGGACAGGCCGGGACAGCCCCAGCATTTT.

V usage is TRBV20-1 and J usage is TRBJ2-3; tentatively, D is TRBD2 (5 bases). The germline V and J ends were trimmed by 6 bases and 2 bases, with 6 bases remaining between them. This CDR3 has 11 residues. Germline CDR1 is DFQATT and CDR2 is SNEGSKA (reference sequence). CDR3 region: CSAGNTDTQYF. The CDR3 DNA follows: TGCAGTGCCGGGAACACAGATACGCAGTATTTT.

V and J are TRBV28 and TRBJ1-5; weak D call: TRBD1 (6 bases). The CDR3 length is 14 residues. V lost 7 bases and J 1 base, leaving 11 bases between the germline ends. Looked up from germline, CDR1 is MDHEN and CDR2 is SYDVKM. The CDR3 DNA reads TGTGCCAGCATAGGGGGTTTCAGCAATCAGCCCCAGCATTTT. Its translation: CASIGGFSNQPQHF.

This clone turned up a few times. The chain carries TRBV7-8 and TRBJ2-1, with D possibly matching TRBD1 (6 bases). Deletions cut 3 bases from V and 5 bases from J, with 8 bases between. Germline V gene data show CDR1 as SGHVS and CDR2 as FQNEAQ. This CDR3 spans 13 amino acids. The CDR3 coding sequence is TGTGCCAGCAGCTTGGGGGCCCACAATGAGCAGTTCTTC. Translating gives CASSLGAHNEQFF.

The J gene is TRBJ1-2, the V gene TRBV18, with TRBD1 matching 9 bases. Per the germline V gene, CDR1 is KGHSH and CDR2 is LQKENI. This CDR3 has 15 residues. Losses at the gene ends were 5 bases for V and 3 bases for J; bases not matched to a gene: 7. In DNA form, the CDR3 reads TGTGCCAGCTCAACCGGGACAGGGTTACACTATGGCTACACCTTC. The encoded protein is CASSTGTGLHYGYTF.

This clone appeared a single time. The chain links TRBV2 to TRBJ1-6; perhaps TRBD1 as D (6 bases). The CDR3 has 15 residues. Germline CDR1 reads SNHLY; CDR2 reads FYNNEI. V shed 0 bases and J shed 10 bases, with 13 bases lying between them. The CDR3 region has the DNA TGTGCCAGCAGTGAAGCACTCGCTACAGGGTCACCCCTCCACTTT. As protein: CASSEALATGSPLHF.

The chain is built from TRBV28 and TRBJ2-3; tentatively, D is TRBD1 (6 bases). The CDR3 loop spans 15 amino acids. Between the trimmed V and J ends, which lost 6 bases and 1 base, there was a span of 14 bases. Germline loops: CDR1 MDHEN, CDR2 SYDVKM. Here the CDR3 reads CASSTRQDRTDTQYF. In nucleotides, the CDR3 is TGTGCCAGCAGCACGAGACAGGACCGCACAGATACGCAGTATTTT. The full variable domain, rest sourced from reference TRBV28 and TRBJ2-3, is DVKVTQSSRYLVKRTGEKVFLECVQDMDHENMFWYRQDPGLGLRLIYFSYDVKMKEKGDIPEGYSVSREKKERFSLILESASTNQTSMYLCASSTRQDRTDTQYFGPGTRLTVL.

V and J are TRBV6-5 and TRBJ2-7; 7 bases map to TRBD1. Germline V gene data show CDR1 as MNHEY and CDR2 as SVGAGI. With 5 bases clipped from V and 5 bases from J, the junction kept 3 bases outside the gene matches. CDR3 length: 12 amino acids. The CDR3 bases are TGTGCCAGCAGTAGAGGACAGGACGAGCAGTACTTC. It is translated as CASSRGQDEQYF.